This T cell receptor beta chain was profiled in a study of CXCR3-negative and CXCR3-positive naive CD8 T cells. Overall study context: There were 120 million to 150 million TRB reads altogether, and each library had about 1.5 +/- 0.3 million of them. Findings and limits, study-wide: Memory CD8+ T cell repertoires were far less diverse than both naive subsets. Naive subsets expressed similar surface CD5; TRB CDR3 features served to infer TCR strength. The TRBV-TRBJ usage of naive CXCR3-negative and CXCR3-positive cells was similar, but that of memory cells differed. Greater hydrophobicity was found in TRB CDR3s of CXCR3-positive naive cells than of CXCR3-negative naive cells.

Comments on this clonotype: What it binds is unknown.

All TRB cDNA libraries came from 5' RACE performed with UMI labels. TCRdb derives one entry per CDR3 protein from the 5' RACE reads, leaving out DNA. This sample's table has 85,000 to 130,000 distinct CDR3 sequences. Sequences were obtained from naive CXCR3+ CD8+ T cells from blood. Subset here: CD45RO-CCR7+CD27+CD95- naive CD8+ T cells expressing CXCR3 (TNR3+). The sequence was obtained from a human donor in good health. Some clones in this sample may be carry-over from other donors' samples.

CDR3 region: CASSFGLAPYNEQFF. The V and J genes are TRBV5-1 and TRBJ2-1; TCRdb's D call, TRBD2, is unchecked because there is no DNA. There are 15 residues in the CDR3. Germline CDR1 and CDR2: SGHRS and YFSETQ. The full variable domain, in which reference TRBV5-1 and TRBJ2-1 provide the parts outside the CDR3, is KAGVTQTPRYLIKTRGQQVTLSCSPISGHRSVSWYQQTPGQGLQFLFEYFSETQRNKGNFPGRFSGRQFSNSRSEMNVSTLELGDSALYLCASSFGLAPYNEQFFGPGTRLTVL.